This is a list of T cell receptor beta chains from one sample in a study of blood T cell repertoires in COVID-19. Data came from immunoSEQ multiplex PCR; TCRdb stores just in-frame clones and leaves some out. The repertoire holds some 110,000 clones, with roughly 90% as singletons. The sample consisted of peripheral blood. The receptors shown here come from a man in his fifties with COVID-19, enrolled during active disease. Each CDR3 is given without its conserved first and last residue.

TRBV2,ASSVLRTRNEQY
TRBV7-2,ASSLVPTGTYEQY
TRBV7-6,ASSLDGEGETQY
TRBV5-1,ASSWTGAGGPNEQF
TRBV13,ASSSRTSGRRNEQF
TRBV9,ASSVDVWHGYT
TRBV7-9,ASSSSVSVDTQY
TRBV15,ATSSDKPGTLFGQF
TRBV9,ASSVTGTGNEKLF
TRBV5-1,ASTGTERTSGGPLQETQY
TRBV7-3,ASSLISPRGGSTGELF
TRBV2,ASSLRGTNEKLF
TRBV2,ASSTSANQPQH
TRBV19,ASSISDRGDGYT
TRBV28,ASSLPGGSYEQY
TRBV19,ASSARLAGPGNEQY
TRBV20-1,SAQFSYGYT
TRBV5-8,ASSFPGLAGAGGELF
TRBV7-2,ASSFWGSEQY
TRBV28,ASSLPAAGGREQY
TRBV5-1,ASSLGGSADTQY
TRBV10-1,ASSGRSYNEQF
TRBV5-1,ASSLASGYQQETQY
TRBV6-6,ASSYQGSATEAF
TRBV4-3,ASSPRWAGGDVIVNEQF
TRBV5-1,ASSEPGIGNYGYT
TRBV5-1,ASSLALGEGQETQY
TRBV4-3,ASSQAVGSGSYEQY
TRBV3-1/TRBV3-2,ASSQDSENIQY
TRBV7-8,ASSFNQEGVPGELF
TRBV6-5,ASRDRGWAEAF
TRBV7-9,ASSLGASIEKLF
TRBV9,ASTHPSQGKGSNEQF
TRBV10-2,ASRSTGITEAF
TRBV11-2,ASSFSMRSSYEQY
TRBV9,ASSPAGVVDTQY
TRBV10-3,AISELAGGPLQKTYNEQF
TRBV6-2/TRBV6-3,ASSYVSGLTGGASGANVLT
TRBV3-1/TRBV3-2,ASSHDRVEKLF
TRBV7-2,ASSLRGSTSYEQY
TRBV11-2,ASSLDWSPGGPTEETQY
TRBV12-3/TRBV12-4,ASSLRGDPEAF
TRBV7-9,ASSRQGIFGSPLH
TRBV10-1,ATYGIDRDSNQPQH
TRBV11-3,ASSLAPLHTIY
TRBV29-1,SGYSAMNTEAF
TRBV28,ASSLAPGREYNEQF
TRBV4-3,ASSQDQGQGSHEQF
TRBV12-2,ASRLAAPNQPQH
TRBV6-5,ASGRQGAGTGELF